The next 22 T cell receptor beta chains were all read from a single sample in a study of T cells expressing NK-cell markers. Reanalyzing the 5' RACE reads, TCRdb keeps one entry per CDR3 protein, without DNA. The sample is made up of about 460,000 distinct CDR3 sequences, and the top ten hold over 1.3% of it. The source material was blood T cells: a sorted CD56 or NKG2C T cell subset, CD4+ or CD8+ T cells, or bulk PBMC T cells (not recorded which). The source of these receptors is a woman in her forties or fifties in good health.

V and J are TRBV12-3 or TRBV12-4 and TRBJ1-2; checking the TCRdb D call of TRBD1 is not possible without DNA. This CDR3 comprises 13 residues. The CDR3 spells CASTIRGVNGYTF.

V gene TRBV12-5 combines with J gene TRBJ2-2; lacking DNA, the TRBD1 call made by TCRdb goes unchecked. Germline loops: CDR1 LGHNT, CDR2 FRNRAP. There are 13 residues in the CDR3. This CDR3 is CASGFRGTGELFF.

J is TRBJ2-1 and V is TRBV20-1; without DNA, the TCRdb call of TRBD2 cannot be checked. Germline V gene lookup returns CDR1 DFQATT and CDR2 SNEGSKA (reference sequence). CDR3 length: 18 residues. The CDR3 reads CSAGGRLAGGLSYNEQFF.

The chain recombines TRBV7-8 with TRBJ1-2. Germline V gene lookup returns CDR1 SGHVS and CDR2 FQNEAQ. The CDR3 has 14 amino acids. This CDR3 reads CASSLAGILDGYTF.

The chain carries TRBV14 and TRBJ2-7; without DNA, the TCRdb call of TRBD2 cannot be checked. Germline assignment: CDR1 SGHDN and CDR2 FVKESK. The CDR3 covers 20 residues. CDR3 sequence reads: CASSQTTGTSGRTRAYEQYF.

This chain connects TRBV12-3 or TRBV12-4 to TRBJ2-1; TCRdb gives TRBD2 as the D gene, but with no DNA this cannot be confirmed. The CDR3 extends over 18 amino acids. Here the CDR3 reads CASSTVIRGTSGHNEQFF.

This chain links TRBV2 with TRBJ2-1; TCRdb selects TRBD2, and the lack of DNA leaves this call unchecked. Germline-derived CDR1 and CDR2 are SNHLY and FYNNEI. This CDR3 has 14 amino acids. The CDR3 loop reads CASSELAGRGEQFF.

This chain connects TRBV5-1 to TRBJ2-5. Germline V gives CDR1 SGHRS, CDR2 YFSETQ. There are 15 residues in the CDR3. CDR3 sequence reads: CASSLVGRLMETQYF.

V and J are TRBV5-1 and TRBJ2-1; there is no DNA to check the TCRdb D call of TRBD1. The CDR3 totals 14 residues. Germline V gene data show CDR1 as SGHRS and CDR2 as YFSETQ. Here the CDR3 reads CASSMVGEGGEQFF.

The V and J genes are TRBV9 and TRBJ1-6; no DNA is available, so the TRBD1 call from TCRdb remains unchecked. This CDR3 comprises 14 residues. The germline gives CDR1 SGDLS, CDR2 YYNGEE. The CDR3 here is CASSVGQGHSPLHF.

The chain recombines TRBV12-5 with TRBJ2-7; TCRdb lists TRBD1, though no DNA is available to test this call. Germline values: CDR1 LGHNT, CDR2 FRNRAP. The CDR3 has 13 amino acids. CDR3 residues: CASSTGTLYEQYF. The full variable domain, completed using reference TRBV12-5 and TRBJ2-7, is DARVTQTPRHKVTEMGQEVTMRCQPILGHNTVFWYRQTMMQGLELLAYFRNRAPLDDSGMPKDRFSAEMPDATLATLKIQPSEPRDSAVYFCASSTGTLYEQYFGPGTRLTVT.

The V and J genes are TRBV5-1 and TRBJ2-3; TCRdb designates TRBD2, a call that cannot be tested without DNA. The CDR3 has 18 amino acids. CDR1 is SGHRS and CDR2 is YFSETQ in the germline V gene. The CDR3 sequence is CASSLGSTSGRLRDTQYF. Based on the CDR3 plus reference TRBV5-1 and TRBJ2-3, the full variable domain is KAGVTQTPRYLIKTRGQQVTLSCSPISGHRSVSWYQQTPGQGLQFLFEYFSETQRNKGNFPGRFSGRQFSNSRSEMNVSTLELGDSALYLCASSLGSTSGRLRDTQYFGPGTRLTVL.

The V call is TRBV7-2, the J call TRBJ2-3; with no DNA, the TCRdb D assignment of TRBD2 cannot be verified. CDR3 size: 13 residues. Germline V gives CDR1 SGHTA, CDR2 FQGNSA. The CDR3: CASSPPPRDTQYF. The full variable domain, in which reference TRBV7-2 and TRBJ2-3 provide the parts outside the CDR3, is GAGVSQSPSNKVTEKGKDVELRCDPISGHTALYWYRQSLGQGLEFLIYFQGNSAPDKSGLPSDRFSAERTGGSVSTLTIQRTQQEDSAVYLCASSPPPRDTQYFGPGTRLTVL.

The chain has TRBV4-1 and TRBJ1-5. CDR1 and CDR2 (germline): MGHRA, YSYEKL. The CDR3 consists of 15 residues. CDR3 sequence: CASSQDWSSNQPQHF.

The rearrangement links TRBV3-1 to TRBJ1-2; TCRdb picks TRBD1, but there is no DNA to check that call. The V gene's germline CDR1 is LGHDT and CDR2 YNNKEL (reference sequence). The CDR3 totals 15 residues. CDR3 sequence reads: CASRPSETGRYGYTF.

The rearrangement links TRBV12-3 or TRBV12-4 to TRBJ2-2. The CDR3 runs to 15 residues. Here the CDR3 reads CASMVTNLYTGELFF.

The genes are TRBV6-5 and TRBJ1-2; without DNA, the TCRdb call of TRBD1 cannot be checked. The CDR3 totals 14 residues. Looked up from germline, CDR1 is MNHEY and CDR2 is SVGAGI. This CDR3 reads CASRETGGSYGYTF.

The chain employs TRBV19 and TRBJ1-2; TCRdb lists TRBD1, though no DNA is available to test this call. CDR3 length: 15 amino acids. Germline loops: CDR1 LNHDA, CDR2 SQIVND (reference sequence). CDR3 protein: CASSRAGQGKRGYTF.

This chain uses TRBV6-6 with TRBJ2-2. Germline loops: CDR1 MNHNY, CDR2 SVGAGI (reference sequence). The CDR3 contains 16 residues. This chain's CDR3 is CASSSNLLPNTGELFF.

This rearrangement joins TRBV6-5 to TRBJ2-7. The CDR3 covers 15 residues. Germline-derived CDR1 and CDR2 are MNHEY and SVGAGI. The CDR3 sequence is CASSYSMVDRGEQYF.

This rearrangement joins TRBV20-1 to TRBJ1-3; the D call from TCRdb, TRBD1, cannot be confirmed without DNA. The CDR3 consists of 13 residues. Germline V CDR1 and CDR2: DFQATT, SNEGSKA (reference sequence). The CDR3 protein is CSAPLGAGNTIYF.

The rearrangement links TRBV30 to TRBJ2-4. The CDR3 sequence is 14 residues long. CDR1 is GTSNPN, CDR2 SVGIG, per germline (reference sequence). This CDR3 reads CAWSATVAKNIQYF.